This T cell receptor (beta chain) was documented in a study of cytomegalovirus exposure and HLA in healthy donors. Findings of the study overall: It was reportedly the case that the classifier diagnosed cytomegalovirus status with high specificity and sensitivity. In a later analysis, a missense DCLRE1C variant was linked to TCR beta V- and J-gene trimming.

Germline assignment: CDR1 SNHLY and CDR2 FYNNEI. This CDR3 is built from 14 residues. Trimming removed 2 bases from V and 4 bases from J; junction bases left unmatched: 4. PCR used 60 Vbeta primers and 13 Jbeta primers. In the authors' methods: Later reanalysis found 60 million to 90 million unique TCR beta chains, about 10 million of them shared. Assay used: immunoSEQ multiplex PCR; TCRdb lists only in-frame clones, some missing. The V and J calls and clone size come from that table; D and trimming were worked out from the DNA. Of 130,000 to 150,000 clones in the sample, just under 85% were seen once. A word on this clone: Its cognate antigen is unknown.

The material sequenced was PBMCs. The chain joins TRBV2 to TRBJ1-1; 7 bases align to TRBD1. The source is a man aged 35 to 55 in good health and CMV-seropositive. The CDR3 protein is CASSEQGGSTEAFF. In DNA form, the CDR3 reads TGTGCCAGCAGTGAACAGGGGGGATCCACTGAAGCTTTCTTT.